One and the same sample provided the 24 T cell receptor beta chains below, sequenced in a study of blood T cell repertoires in COVID-19. Using immunoSEQ multiplex PCR, the repertoire was profiled, and TCRdb retains in-frame clones only, with some absent. The sample yields 100,000 or so clones, roughly 83% seen once. Input material: peripheral blood. The receptor source for this set is a human donor in a cohort sampled during active COVID-19.

This chain connects TRBV5-1 to TRBJ2-5; TRBD1 is a possible D gene (5 bases). The length of the CDR3 is 14 residues. Germline lookup yields CDR1 SGHRS and CDR2 YFSETQ. V was shortened by 4 bases and J by 1 base, with 11 bases between the two germline ends. This CDR3 is CASSAQGTQETQYF. The CDR3 DNA reads TGCGCCAGCAGCGCCCAGGGAACCCAAGAGACCCAGTACTTC.

This chain connects TRBV6-5 to TRBJ1-1; 7 positions agree with TRBD1. The CDR3 is made up of 13 amino acids. Germline V CDR1 and CDR2: MNHEY, SVGAGI. J gave up 2 bases and V 6 bases, and 3 bases lay outside the gene matches. In nucleotides, the CDR3 is TGTGCCAGCAGCCCAGGGGGAAACACTGAAGCTTTCTTT. It yields the protein CASSPGGNTEAFF.

This chain joins TRBV21-1 and TRBJ2-5; the D segment call TRBD1 is taken from the table without a DNA check. TRBV21-1 counts as a pseudogene. CDR3 length: 15 amino acids. Here the CDR3 reads CASPGVRGLMETQYF. CDR3 nucleotide sequence: TGTGCCAGCCCCGGGGTCAGGGGGCTTATGGAGACCCAGTACTTC.

V and J are TRBV6-6 and TRBJ1-1, with TRBD1 matching over 7 bases. Per germline, CDR1 MNHNY and CDR2 SVGAGI (reference sequence). J lost 2 bases, V lost 6 bases, and 9 bases had no gene match. The CDR3 length is 15 residues. The CDR3 sequence: CASSRVRTGNTEAFF. DNA of the CDR3: TGTGCCAGCAGCCGCGTAAGGACAGGCAACACTGAAGCTTTCTTT.

The chain combines TRBV3-1 (or the pseudogene TRBV3-2) with TRBJ2-7; D may be TRBD1 (5 bases). Trimming pared 4 bases from V and 2 bases from J, leaving 18 bases between. Germline V gene sequence: CDR1 LGHDT, CDR2 YNNKEL (reference sequence). The CDR3 runs to 16 residues. The CDR3 bases are TGTGCCAGCAGCCGTCAGGGCGATGTAAGGGCCTACGAGCAGTACTTC. Encoded protein: CASSRQGDVRAYEQYF.

The V gene is TRBV6-5, the J gene TRBJ1-6; 9 positions match TRBD1. The germline V gene has CDR1 MNHEY and CDR2 SVGAGI. Trimming at V came to 6 bases and at J to 10 bases, leaving 7 bases not matched to a gene. CDR3 size: 14 residues. CDR3 protein: CASSRGQGWSPLHF. The DNA for the CDR3 is TGTGCCAGCAGCCGGGGACAGGGTTGGTCACCCCTCCACTTT.

This clone was detected only a few times. The chain combines TRBV6-5 with TRBJ2-5, with TRBD2 as a possible D gene (5 bases). The CDR3 is 13 amino acids. Trimming took 8 bases from V and 1 from J, leaving 11 bases between them. Germline V gene data show CDR1 as MNHEY and CDR2 as SVGAGI. The CDR3 DNA reads as TGTGCCAGCGTACCAGCGGCCCAAGAGACCCAGTACTTC. This codes for CASVPAAQETQYF.

The chain employs TRBV5-1 and TRBJ2-7, with 13 bases matching TRBD2. The CDR3 consists of 17 residues. With 4 bases clipped from V and 3 bases from J, the junction kept 10 bases outside the gene matches. The germline V gene encodes CDR1 SGHRS and CDR2 YFSETQ. In DNA form, the CDR3 reads TGCGCCAGCAGCCCCACCCGGACTAGCGGGAGTGTCTACGAGCAGTACTTC. This codes for CASSPTRTSGSVYEQYF.

The chain links TRBV28 to TRBJ2-5; tentative D call: TRBD2 (6 bases). Trimming removed 6 bases from V and 5 bases from J, with 19 bases in between. CDR1 and CDR2 (germline): MDHEN, SYDVKM. The CDR3 has 15 amino acids. CDR3 region: CASSSNRAEGETQYF. The CDR3 DNA sequence: TGTGCCAGCAGCTCAAATAGGGCGGAGGGGGAGACCCAGTACTTC.

This clone was seen only a few times. This chain connects TRBV10-1 to TRBJ2-2; no firm D call. Germline V lookup: CDR1 WNHNN, CDR2 SYGVQD (reference sequence). This CDR3 is built from 14 residues. Deletions cut 4 bases from V and 1 base from J, with 7 bases between. This chain's CDR3 is CASSGSGNTGELFF. CDR3 nucleotides: TGCGCCAGCAGTGGATCCGGGAACACCGGGGAGCTGTTTTTT.

The genes are TRBV6-5 and TRBJ2-3, with D hard to call. V gave up 4 bases and J gave up 4 bases, with 9 bases separating them. This CDR3 has 13 amino acids. CDR1 and CDR2 (germline): MNHEY, SVGAGI. The CDR3 loop is CASSSSPADTQYF. In DNA, the CDR3 is TGTGCCAGCAGTTCCTCCCCGGCAGATACGCAGTATTTT.

This chain joins TRBV6-1 and TRBJ1-2; TRBD1 agrees at 9 bases. The CDR3 loop spans 13 amino acids. From germline, CDR1 is MNHNS and CDR2 SASEGT. V shed 3 bases and J 11 bases; nucleotides not matched to a gene: 7. CDR3 bases: TGTGCCAGCAGTGAGACAGGGGGTCGGTCTTACACCTTC. This codes for CASSETGGRSYTF.

This chain connects TRBV19 to TRBJ1-3; TRBD1 matches 9 bases. Looked up from germline, CDR1 is LNHDA and CDR2 is SQIVND (reference sequence). The length of the CDR3 is 16 residues. The CDR3, as DNA: TGTGCAAGTCAGCCCGGGACAGGGAGCTCTGGAAACACCATATATTTT. Its protein product is CASQPGTGSSGNTIYF.

V and J are TRBV7-6 and TRBJ1-5, with TRBD1 matching over 8 bases. CDR1 is SGHVS, CDR2 FNYEAQ, per germline. J gave up 7 bases and V 3 bases, and 8 bases lay outside the gene matches. This CDR3 spans 15 amino acids. The CDR3 DNA follows: TGTGCCAGCAGCTTGTCCAGTCACAGGGGGCAGCCCCAGCATTTT. It is translated as CASSLSSHRGQPQHF.

The chain has TRBV6-2 or TRBV6-3 and TRBJ2-7; tentatively, D is TRBD1 (6 bases). This CDR3 contains 12 residues. Trimming removed 6 bases at V and 2 bases at J, with 8 bases between. CDR1 MNHEY and CDR2 SVGEGT come from the germline V gene. CDR3 in DNA: TGTGCCAGCAGCCGACAGGCCTACGAGCAGTACTTC. This gives the protein CASSRQAYEQYF.

This clone was picked up one time. CDR3 sequence reads: CASSGSGAHQPQHF. The CDR3, as DNA: TGTGCCAGCAGTGGTTCAGGGGCCCATCAGCCCCAGCATTTT. The chain couples TRBV2 to TRBJ1-5, with a weak D call TRBD1 (6 bases). Germline values: CDR1 SNHLY, CDR2 FYNNEI. Trimming took 4 bases from V and 5 from J, leaving 12 bases between them. This CDR3 spans 14 amino acids.

This chain uses TRBV27 with TRBJ2-1; 16 bases are shared with TRBD2. The CDR3 extends over 20 amino acids. Germline CDR1 is MNHEY and CDR2 is SMNVEV (reference sequence). With 4 bases clipped from V and 9 bases from J, the junction kept 18 bases outside the gene matches. The CDR3, as DNA: TGTGCCAGCAGTTCCCACAAGACAGGGGGGACTAGCGGGAGGGCCCGTGAGCAGTTCTTC. Protein sequence: CASSSHKTGGTSGRAREQFF.

The chain has TRBV11-1 and TRBJ1-2, with D maybe TRBD1 (5 bases). Germline-derived CDR1 and CDR2 are SGHAT and FQDESV (reference sequence). V was trimmed by 6 bases and J by 2 bases, leaving 10 bases between them. The CDR3 length is 13 residues. DNA of the CDR3: TGTGCCAGCAGGAAGGACACGAACTATGGCTACACCTTC. Protein product: CASRKDTNYGYTF.

This rearrangement joins TRBV29-1 to TRBJ2-6; D is possibly TRBD1 (5 bases). The CDR3 is made up of 15 amino acids. Germline lookup yields CDR1 SQVTM and CDR2 ANQGSEA. V was pared by 5 bases and J by 0 bases, with 11 bases between. The CDR3 coding sequence is TGCAGCGTTATTAGGGGAAACTCTGGGGCCAACGTCCTGACTTTC. Protein sequence: CSVIRGNSGANVLTF.

The genes are TRBV5-1 and TRBJ2-6, with D uncertain. V lost 4 bases and J 0 bases, leaving 8 bases between the germline ends. Germline V gene data show CDR1 as SGHRS and CDR2 as YFSETQ. CDR3 size: 15 residues. CDR3 nucleotide sequence: TGCGCCAGCAGCGCGGTAGGCTCTGGGGCCAACGTCCTGACTTTC. Its translation is CASSAVGSGANVLTF. The complete variable domain, with remaining parts taken from reference TRBV5-1 and TRBJ2-6, reads KAGVTQTPRYLIKTRGQQVTLSCSPISGHRSVSWYQQTPGQGLQFLFEYFSETQRNKGNFPGRFSGRQFSNSRSEMNVSTLELGDSALYLCASSAVGSGANVLTFGAGSRLTVL.

The CDR3 loop is CASSFSGRASTDTQYF. The CDR3 DNA reads as TGTGCCAGCAGCTTTAGCGGGAGAGCTAGCACAGATACGCAGTATTTT. This chain links TRBV13 with TRBJ2-3; 9 nucleotides line up with TRBD2. Per the germline V gene, CDR1 is PRHDT and CDR2 is FYEKMQ (reference sequence). V was clipped by 3 bases and J by 0 bases; unmatched bases: 4. The CDR3 length is 16 residues.

At least ten counts were recorded for this clone. V is TRBV19 and J is TRBJ1-5; the D gene is possibly TRBD1 (6 bases). V was pared by 5 bases and J by 4 bases, with 12 bases between. The CDR3 runs to 14 residues. In germline, CDR1 is LNHDA, CDR2 SQIVND (reference sequence). Here the CDR3 reads CASSPDSVNQPQHF. In nucleotides, the CDR3 is TGTGCCAGTAGTCCGGACAGTGTAAATCAGCCCCAGCATTTT.

This chain connects TRBV15 to TRBJ1-1; D is uncertain. Germline CDR1 and CDR2: LNHNV and YYDKDF (reference sequence). Trimming took off 5 bases at V and 8 bases at J, with 15 bases between the two ends. The CDR3 has 13 residues. The CDR3 loop reads CATSLRIASEAFF. CDR3 nucleotide sequence: TGTGCCACCAGCCTGAGGATCGCCTCGGAAGCTTTCTTT.

The CDR3 bases are TGTGCCAGCAGCAAAGGTAGTGCCACAGATACGCAGTATTTT. Its protein is CASSKGSATDTQYF. The chain joins TRBV21-1 to TRBJ2-3; the table names TRBD2, a call not compared with the DNA. TRBV21-1 is a known pseudogene. This CDR3 spans 14 amino acids.